Many counts were recorded for the clone carrying this TCR beta chain. The read ends 3 residues shy of where the CDR3 ends; the end is completed using the germline J gene. The data are from a study of T cell clonality in common variable immunodeficiency. With 3 bases removed from V and 6 bases from J, the gap between germline ends came to 6 bases. The CDR3 runs 12 residues. Looked up from germline, CDR1 is SGHTA and CDR2 is FQGTGA. Assay used: immunoSEQ multiplex PCR; TCRdb lists only in-frame clones, some missing. Listed for the sample are 40,000 to 65,000 clones, none seen a single time. The source material was peripheral blood mononuclear cells. The chain uses TRBV7-3 and TRBJ2-1, with D possibly being TRBD1 (6 bases). This clonotype was obtained from a person aged 18 to 75 in good health. Here the CDR3 reads CASSFRGNEQFF. The sequenced CDR3 bases are TGTGCCAGCAGCTTCAGGGGCAATGAG.